The T cell receptor beta chain under discussion was sequenced for a study of somatic mutations in cytotoxic T cells in rheumatoid arthritis. Whole-study results and caveats: Of more than 60 patients, fewer than 10 had a largest CD8+ clone that exceeded 20% of CD8+ cells.

Generated by immunoSEQ multiplex PCR, the TCRdb table keeps only in-frame clones and is missing some. The sample lists some 20,000 clones, more than 60% occurring once. This clone was observed a handful of times. Its cognate antigen is unknown. This sequence originates from a woman aged 60-70 years in good health. What was sequenced was CD8+ T cells sorted from blood.

The CDR3 is CASSSRGQANDEQYF. The CDR3 region has the DNA TGTGCCAGCAGCTCCAGGGGACAGGCTAATGACGAGCAGTACTTC. The V call is TRBV5-5, the J call TRBJ2-7, with 8 positions matching TRBD1. Trimming removed 3 bases from V and 5 bases from J; junction bases left unmatched: 10. Germline V gene lookup returns CDR1 SGHKS and CDR2 YYEKEE (reference sequence). CDR3 size: 15 residues.